This section outlines one T cell receptor (beta chain) sequence together with its context. The data belong to a study of blood T cell repertoires in COVID-19. About the research overall: Nucleic acid was either cDNA or gDNA, and it came from T cells, B-cell-depleted T cells, or PBMCs.

Clones were sequenced by immunoSEQ multiplex PCR, and TCRdb holds only the in-frame ones, with some missing. Of roughly 130,000 clones in the sample, around 81% were seen once. The CDR3 has 13 amino acids. The germline V gene encodes CDR1 SGHTA and CDR2 FQGNSA. The ends lost 1 base at V and 6 bases at J; junction bases unmatched: 3. The rearrangement uses TRBV7-2 and TRBJ2-7, with 7 bases fitting TRBD2. Sequenced: peripheral blood. The source of this sequence is a man in his forties with active or convalescent COVID-19. The CDR3 region is CASSLERGSEQYF. The CDR3 DNA reads TGTGCCAGCAGCTTAGAGCGGGGAAGCGAGCAGTACTTC.